This T cell receptor (beta chain) is from a study of sequential checkpoint blockade in melanoma. In the study overall: Maintenance nivolumab came after either treatment sequence.

Treatment: randomized to nivolumab then ipilimumab (arm A) or the reverse (arm B). No patient had prior DNA-damaging chemotherapy. Live CD3+CD8+ CD19− CD56− cells were sorted from PBMCs. Method: immunoSEQ multiplex PCR; TCRdb's copy keeps in-frame clones and lacks some. The data contain 25,000 to 30,000 clones, over 60% of them singletons. This CDR3 has 15 amino acids. V lost 5 bases to trimming and J lost 3 bases; unmatched junction nucleotides: 8. Germline V gene lookup returns CDR1 KGHSH and CDR2 LQKENI. The sequence came from a human donor with melanoma. This chain links TRBV18 with TRBJ1-1, with TRBD1 matching 8 bases. The sequencing used CD8+ T cells sorted from blood (inferred from file names), collected from a patient given nivolumab and ipilimumab in sequence. CDR3 coding DNA: TGTGCCAGCTCATCCTCGACAGGGGCGGACACTGAAGCTTTCTTT. Translating it yields CASSSSTGADTEAFF.